What follows are 2 T cell receptor beta chains derived from one specimen sequenced in a study of OX40 agonist ivuxolimab in advanced cancers. Library method: the immunoSEQ multiplex PCR assay. This immuneACCESS table, as held by TCRdb, lists in-frame sequences with V and J called but not all clones. Of the missing ones, under half trace to an unresolved V gene in checked studies; the others have no known cause. Present in this sample are over 55,000 clones, approximately 82% of which were seen just once. Of the sample, roughly 2.3% falls within the top ten clones. The sequencing used CD4+ or CD8+ T cells sorted from blood, collected in a trial of the OX40 agonist ivuxolimab. The receptor source for this set is an adult with an advanced solid tumor such as melanoma, head and neck, liver or kidney cancer.

A few counts support this clone. The V call is TRBV6-5, the J call TRBJ1-6, with D unclear. From germline, CDR1 is MNHEY and CDR2 SVGAGI. This CDR3 is 13 amino acids long. Trimming took off 8 bases at V and 7 bases at J, with 12 bases between the two ends. Written as DNA, the CDR3 is TGTGCCAGCCAGGACGCCCGGAATTCACCCCTCCACTTT. Its translation: CASQDARNSPLHF.

This clone appeared a few times. The genes are TRBV5-1 and TRBJ1-5, with 9 bases aligning to TRBD1. Germline CDR1 SGHRS, CDR2 YFSETQ. The CDR3 is made up of 16 amino acids. With 0 bases clipped from V and 4 bases from J, the junction kept 5 bases outside the gene matches. The CDR3 is CASSLGPTGGNQPQHF. Here the CDR3 DNA reads TGCGCCAGCAGCTTGGGTCCGACAGGGGGGAATCAGCCCCAGCATTTT.